A selection of T cell receptor beta chains follows, all from one sample in a study of T-cell memory formation after mild COVID-19. TCRdb recomputed calls from the 5' RACE reads with MiXCR, one row per CDR3 protein. This table holds more than 110,000 distinct CDR3 sequences, under 30% found once. The sample was PBMCs or a T cell subset sorted from them (not recorded which). These receptors came from an adult woman who had mild COVID-19 (a few samples of this study predate the infection). Cell type and time point are not known. CDR3s include the opening cysteine and the closing phenylalanine or tryptophan. The order of the fields is CDR3 protein, J gene, V gene, clone size. The size field is filled for only some rows; it gives once, few, many or a size class.

CDR3: CSVGGDNYGYTF
J: TRBJ1-2
V: TRBV29-1
size: NA

CDR3: CASSSGQGYGYTF
J: TRBJ1-2
V: TRBV7-9
size: NA

CDR3: CASSPGGRENTEAFF
J: TRBJ1-1
V: TRBV9
size: few

CDR3: CASSFSMESYYNEQFF
J: TRBJ2-1
V: TRBV5-6
size: few

CDR3: CASSQDLRTGSIGAFF
J: TRBJ1-1
V: TRBV4-2
size: NA

CDR3: CASTRTGNTEAFF
J: TRBJ1-1
V: TRBV12-3/TRBV12-4
size: NA

CDR3: CASSHTEMTSGRAWSPYEQYF
J: TRBJ2-7
V: TRBV4-2
size: NA

CDR3: CASSSPSGPGAQYF
J: TRBJ2-3
V: TRBV4-1
size: NA

CDR3: CATSGVNPYGQYF
J: TRBJ2-7
V: TRBV11-2
size: NA

CDR3: CATSDLKTQYF
J: TRBJ2-5
V: TRBV24-1
size: few

CDR3: CASSITGGEQFF
J: TRBJ2-1
V: TRBV27
size: few